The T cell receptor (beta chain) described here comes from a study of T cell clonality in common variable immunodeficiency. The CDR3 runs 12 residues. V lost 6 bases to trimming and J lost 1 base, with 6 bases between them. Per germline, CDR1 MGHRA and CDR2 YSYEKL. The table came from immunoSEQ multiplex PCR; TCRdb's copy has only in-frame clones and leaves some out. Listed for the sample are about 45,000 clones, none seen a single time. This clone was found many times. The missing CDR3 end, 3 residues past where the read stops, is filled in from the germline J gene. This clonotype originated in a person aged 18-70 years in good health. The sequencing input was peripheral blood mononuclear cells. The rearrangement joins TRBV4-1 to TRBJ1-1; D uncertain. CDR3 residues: CASSSGNTEAFF. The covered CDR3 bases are TGCGCCAGCAGTTCGGGGAACACTGAA.